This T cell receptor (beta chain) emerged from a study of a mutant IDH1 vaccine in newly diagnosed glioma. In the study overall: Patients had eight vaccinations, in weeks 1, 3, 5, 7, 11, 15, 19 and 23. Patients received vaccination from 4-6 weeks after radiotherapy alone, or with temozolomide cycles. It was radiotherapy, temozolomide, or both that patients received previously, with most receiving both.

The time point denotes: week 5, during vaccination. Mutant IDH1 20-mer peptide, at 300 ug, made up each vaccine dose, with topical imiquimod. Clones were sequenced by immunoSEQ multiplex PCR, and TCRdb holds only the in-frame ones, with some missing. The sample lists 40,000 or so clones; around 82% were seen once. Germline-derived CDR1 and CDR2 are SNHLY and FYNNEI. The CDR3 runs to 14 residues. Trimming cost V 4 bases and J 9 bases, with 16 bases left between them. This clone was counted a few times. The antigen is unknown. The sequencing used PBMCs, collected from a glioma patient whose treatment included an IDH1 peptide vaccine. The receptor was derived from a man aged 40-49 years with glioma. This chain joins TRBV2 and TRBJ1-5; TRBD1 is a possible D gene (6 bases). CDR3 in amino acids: CASSVPQGSRPQHF. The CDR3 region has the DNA TGTGCCAGCAGTGTACCCCAGGGGTCCCGGCCCCAGCATTTT.